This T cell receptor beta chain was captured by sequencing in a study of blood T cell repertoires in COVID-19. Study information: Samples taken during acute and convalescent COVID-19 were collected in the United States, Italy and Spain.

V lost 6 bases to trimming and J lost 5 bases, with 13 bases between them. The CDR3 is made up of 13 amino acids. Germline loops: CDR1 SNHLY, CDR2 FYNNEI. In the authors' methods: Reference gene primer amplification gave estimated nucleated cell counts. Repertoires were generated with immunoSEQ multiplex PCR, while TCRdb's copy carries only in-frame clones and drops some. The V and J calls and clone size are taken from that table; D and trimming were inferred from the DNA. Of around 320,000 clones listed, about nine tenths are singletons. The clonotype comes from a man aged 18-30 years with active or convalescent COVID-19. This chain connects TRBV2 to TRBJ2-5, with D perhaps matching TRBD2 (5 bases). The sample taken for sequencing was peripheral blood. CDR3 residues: CASSGVDGETQYF. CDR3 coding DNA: TGTGCCAGCAGCGGGGTCGACGGGGAGACCCAGTACTTC.